The 3 T cell receptor beta chains presented below share a single source sample, sequenced in a study of OX40 agonist ivuxolimab in advanced cancers. Clones were read by immunoSEQ multiplex PCR, and TCRdb kept only the in-frame ones, dropping some. Here the sample spans 24,000 or so clones, roughly three quarters being singletons. This specimen was CD4+ or CD8+ T cells sorted from blood, taken in a trial of the OX40 agonist ivuxolimab. These receptors all stem from an adult with an advanced solid tumor such as melanoma, head and neck, liver or kidney cancer.

The gene calls are TRBV11-3 and TRBJ2-1, with TRBD2 matching over 8 bases. Trimming took 1 base from V and 4 from J; bases not matched to a gene: 3. Germline CDR1 reads SGHNT; CDR2 reads YENEEA. The CDR3 is 15 amino acids. CDR3 loop: CASSLAGGPYNEQFF. The DNA of the CDR3 is TGTGCCAGCAGCTTAGCGGGGGGGCCATACAATGAGCAGTTCTTC.

The CDR3 DNA reads TGTGCCAGCAGCCCCTTCAGGGAGCGGGGCTACACCTTC. The encoded protein is CASSPFRERGYTF. This sequence joins TRBV5-4 and TRBJ1-2; D might be TRBD1 (5 bases). V was pared by 4 bases and J by 8 bases, with 15 bases between. CDR1 and CDR2 from the germline V gene are SGHNT and YYREEE (reference sequence). This CDR3 contains 13 residues.

The V call is TRBV10-3, the J call TRBJ1-4; maybe TRBD1 (5 bases). The CDR3 extends over 14 amino acids. Trimming pared 3 bases from V and 8 bases from J, leaving 13 bases between. Germline CDR1 ENHRY, CDR2 SYGVKD. The CDR3: CAISDGGAHEKLFF. In nucleotides, the CDR3 is TGTGCCATCAGTGATGGTGGGGCTCACGAAAAACTGTTTTTT.